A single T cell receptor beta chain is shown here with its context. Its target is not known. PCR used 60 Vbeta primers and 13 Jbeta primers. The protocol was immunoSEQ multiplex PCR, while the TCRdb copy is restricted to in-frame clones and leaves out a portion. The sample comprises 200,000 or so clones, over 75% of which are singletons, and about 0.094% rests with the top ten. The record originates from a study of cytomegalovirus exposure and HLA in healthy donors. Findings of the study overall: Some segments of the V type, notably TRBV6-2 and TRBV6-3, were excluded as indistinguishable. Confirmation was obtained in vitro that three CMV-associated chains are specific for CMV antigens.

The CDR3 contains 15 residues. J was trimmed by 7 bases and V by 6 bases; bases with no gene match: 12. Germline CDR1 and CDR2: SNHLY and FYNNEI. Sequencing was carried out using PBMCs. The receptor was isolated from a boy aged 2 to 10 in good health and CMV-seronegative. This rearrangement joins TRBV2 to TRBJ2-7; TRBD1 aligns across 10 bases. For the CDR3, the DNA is TGTGCCAGCAGGATGCTGGGACAGGGGAGGAGGGAGCAGTACTTC. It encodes CASRMLGQGRREQYF.